These 21 T cell receptor beta chains were sequenced from one sample in a study of blood T cell repertoires in COVID-19 (dated by TCRdb to about 2020). Libraries were prepared through the immunoSEQ multiplex PCR assay. Held by TCRdb, this immuneACCESS table contains in-frame sequences only and omits some clones. Under half of the omission traces to an unresolved V gene where checked; the cause of the rest is unknown. The table for this sample lists 80,000 to 95,000 clones; about 75% of them were counted only once. In total, the top ten clones hold roughly a tenth of the sample. The sequencing input was peripheral blood. Receptors originate from a woman aged 80 or over with acute or convalescent COVID-19.

V usage is TRBV5-1 and J usage is TRBJ1-2; weak D call: TRBD1 (6 bases). The ends were cut back, 0 bases at V and 0 bases at J, with 9 bases in the middle. Germline CDR1 is SGHRS and CDR2 is YFSETQ. The CDR3 extends over 15 amino acids. CDR3 DNA sequence: TGCGCCAGCAGCTTGGGGGGGCTCGCTAACTATGGCTACACCTTC. Its translation: CASSLGGLANYGYTF.

V usage is TRBV27 and J usage is TRBJ2-1; TRBD2 matches at 8 bases. V trimming: 5 bases; J trimming: 14 bases; junction bases outside the gene matches: 5. The CDR3 covers 11 residues. The V gene's germline CDR1 is MNHEY and CDR2 SMNVEV (reference sequence). The DNA for the CDR3 is TGTGCCAGCAGTCTGGGGACTAGGAAGTTCTTC. Translation: CASSLGTRKFF.

The V call is TRBV21-1, the J call TRBJ2-3; the table's TRBD2 call for D was not verified on the DNA. TRBV21-1 is deemed a pseudogene. There are 17 residues in the CDR3. The CDR3 here is CARSRTCGRACTDTQYF. CDR3 bases: TGTGCCAGGAGCCGAACGTGCGGGAGGGCCTGTACAGATACGCAGTATTTT.

A few counts support this clone. The J gene is TRBJ1-5, the V gene TRBV6-5, with 8 bases that match TRBD1. Looked up from germline, CDR1 is MNHEY and CDR2 is SVGAGI. With V trimmed by 7 bases and J by 7 bases, 9 bases remained unmatched. This CDR3 comprises 14 residues. The CDR3 DNA follows: TGTGCCAGCAACCCGGGACAGGTTTGGCAGCCCCAGCATTTT. Amino acid sequence: CASNPGQVWQPQHF.

V and J are TRBV6-6 and TRBJ1-2; no reliable D call. CDR3 length equals 13 residues. Germline assignment: CDR1 MNHNY and CDR2 SVGAGI (reference sequence). The CDR3 protein is CVSGGTPNYGYTF. The DNA of the CDR3 is TGTGTATCAGGAGGCACCCCTAACTATGGCTACACCTTC.

CDR3 sequence (DNA): TGTGCCAGCAGTTTCCTAGCGATGAACACTGAAGCTTTCTTT. Translated: CASSFLAMNTEAFF. V gene TRBV28 combines with J gene TRBJ1-1; D is unclear. The CDR3 loop spans 14 amino acids. Germline lookup yields CDR1 MDHEN and CDR2 SYDVKM. V was shortened by 3 bases and J by 0 bases, with 8 bases between the two germline ends. Variable domain in full (rest from reference TRBV28 and TRBJ1-1): DVKVTQSSRYLVKRTGEKVFLECVQDMDHENMFWYRQDPGLGLRLIYFSYDVKMKEKGDIPEGYSVSREKKERFSLILESASTNQTSMYLCASSFLAMNTEAFFGQGTRLTVV.

This clone has a handful of counts. The V and J genes are TRBV6-5 and TRBJ1-1, with TRBD1 as a possible D gene (6 bases). Between the trimmed V and J ends, which lost 4 bases and 0 bases, there was a span of 15 bases. This CDR3 comprises 16 residues. Germline V gene data show CDR1 as MNHEY and CDR2 as SVGAGI. The CDR3 DNA follows: TGTGCCAGCAGTTTCCTCGGACAGCCCATGAACACTGAAGCTTTCTTT. Protein sequence: CASSFLGQPMNTEAFF.

This clone was counted once. The gene calls are TRBV7-3 and TRBJ1-1; weak D call: TRBD1 (5 bases). The CDR3 is 13 residues long. V lost 3 bases and J 5 bases, leaving 10 bases between the germline ends. Germline loops: CDR1 SGHTA, CDR2 FQGTGA. Here the CDR3 reads CASSFGGGTEAFF. In DNA, the CDR3 is TGTGCCAGCAGCTTTGGGGGAGGGACTGAAGCTTTCTTT.

The V and J genes are TRBV5-4 and TRBJ1-2; TRBD1 might be the D (5 bases). The CDR3 is 14 residues long. Germline CDR1 SGHNT, CDR2 YYREEE (reference sequence). V lost 6 bases to trimming and J lost 0 bases, with 12 bases between them. Written as DNA, the CDR3 is TGTGCCAGCAAGGACAATCCTTCTAACTATGGCTACACCTTC. The encoded protein is CASKDNPSNYGYTF.

The chain links TRBV29-1 to TRBJ2-7; D ambiguous. The germline gives CDR1 SQVTM, CDR2 ANQGSEA. There are 15 residues in the CDR3. Trimming removed 1 base at V and 0 bases at J, with 13 bases between. The CDR3: CSVEVLFGGSYEQYF. The DNA for the CDR3 is TGCAGCGTTGAAGTTCTATTTGGCGGCTCCTACGAGCAGTACTTC.

The chain carries TRBV7-2 and TRBJ2-1, with 13 nucleotides matching TRBD2. Looked up from germline, CDR1 is SGHTA and CDR2 is FQGNSA. This CDR3 spans 18 amino acids. The V segment lost 6 bases and the J segment 4 bases; nucleotides outside the gene matches: 12. CDR3 in amino acids: CASRPGTSGMSRYNEQFF. Written as DNA, the CDR3 is TGTGCCAGCAGACCCGGGACTAGCGGGATGAGTAGGTACAATGAGCAGTTCTTC.

CDR3 protein: CASSPTEIYGYTF. The CDR3 DNA reads as TGTGCCAGCAGTCCGACAGAGATATATGGCTACACCTTC. This sequence joins TRBV6-5 and TRBJ1-2; a weak D match, TRBD1 (5 bases). Deletions cut 5 bases from V and 5 bases from J, with 12 bases between. Germline-derived CDR1 and CDR2 are MNHEY and SVGAGI. The CDR3 runs to 13 residues.

Only one count was recorded for this clone. The V gene is TRBV30, the J gene TRBJ2-2; tentatively, D is TRBD1 or TRBD2 (7 bases each). CDR1 and CDR2 (germline): GTSNPN, SVGIG (reference sequence). This CDR3 has 15 amino acids. With 5 bases removed from V and 6 bases from J, the gap between germline ends came to 19 bases. The chain's CDR3 is CAWGGDRPRPGELFF. CDR3 coding DNA: TGTGCCTGGGGGGGGGACAGACCACGTCCCGGGGAGCTGTTTTTT.

The chain recombines TRBV4-2 with TRBJ1-4; D is perhaps TRBD1 (5 bases). This CDR3 has 16 amino acids. From germline, CDR1 is LGHNA and CDR2 YNFKEQ. V was trimmed by 4 bases and J by 0 bases, leaving 12 bases between them. CDR3 amino acids: CASSRHGGSTNEKLFF. The CDR3 nucleotides are TGTGCCAGCAGCCGTCACGGGGGATCAACTAATGAAAAACTGTTTTTT.

The chain combines TRBV10-1 with TRBJ1-3; D is unresolved. This CDR3 contains 13 residues. Germline assignment: CDR1 WNHNN and CDR2 SYGVQD (reference sequence). V lost 5 bases to trimming and J lost 0 bases, with 5 bases between them. This CDR3 is CASSSRSGNTIYF. CDR3 DNA sequence: TGCGCCAGCAGTAGCCGCTCTGGAAACACCATATATTTT.

The chain couples TRBV2 to TRBJ2-7; 7 positions match TRBD1. The ends lost 5 bases at V and 2 bases at J; junction bases unmatched: 9. The germline V gene encodes CDR1 SNHLY and CDR2 FYNNEI. CDR3 length: 15 residues. DNA of the CDR3: TGTGCCAGCAGTCAGGGGGACGCAGTTACCTACGAGCAGTACTTC. This gives the protein CASSQGDAVTYEQYF.

The chain recombines TRBV5-6 with TRBJ1-2, with a possible D match to TRBD1 (5 bases). Germline V gene sequence: CDR1 SGHDT, CDR2 YYEEEE. V was cut by 4 bases and J by 0 bases, with 13 bases left in between. The CDR3 covers 15 residues. The DNA for the CDR3 is TGTGCCAGCAGCCCCGGGGGATCGACTAACTATGGCTACACCTTC. It codes for CASSPGGSTNYGYTF.

The chain recombines TRBV28 with TRBJ1-3, with TRBD1 matching 10 bases. The CDR3 runs to 18 residues. Germline lookup yields CDR1 MDHEN and CDR2 SYDVKM. The junction had 12 bases not matched to a gene; V was cut back by 7 bases and J by 0 bases. The CDR3 sequence is CASTTEGQGPLSGNTIYF. The DNA for the CDR3 is TGTGCCAGCACCACAGAGGGACAGGGGCCACTCTCTGGAAACACCATATATTTT.

The J gene is TRBJ2-2, the V gene TRBV7-3, with TRBD1 matching over 8 bases. V dropped 4 bases and J dropped 1; count of bases not matched to a gene: 5. Germline CDR1 SGHTA, CDR2 FQGTGA. The CDR3 has 16 residues. The CDR3 coding sequence is TGTGCCAGCAGCTCGAGGACAGGGCTGAACACCGGGGAGCTGTTTTTT. Protein: CASSSRTGLNTGELFF. The full variable domain, with the rest looked up from reference TRBV7-3 and TRBJ2-2, is GAGVSQTPSNKVTEKGKYVELRCDPISGHTALYWYRQSLGQGPEFLIYFQGTGAADDSGLPNDRFFAVRPEGSVSTLKIQRTERGDSAVYLCASSSRTGLNTGELFFGEGSRLTVL.

This clone was detected only a few times. The V gene is TRBV19, the J gene TRBJ2-1; D call uncertain. This CDR3 is 14 amino acids long. Between the trimmed V and J ends, which lost 5 bases and 0 bases, there was a span of 8 bases. Looked up from germline, CDR1 is LNHDA and CDR2 is SQIVND (reference sequence). CDR3 nucleotide sequence: TGTGCCAGTAGTTATCTCGGCTCCTACAATGAGCAGTTCTTC. Amino acid sequence: CASSYLGSYNEQFF.

The chain carries TRBV7-9 and TRBJ2-5; perhaps TRBD1 as D (5 bases). The germline V and J ends were trimmed by 2 bases and 2 bases, with 9 bases remaining between them. Per germline, CDR1 SEHNR and CDR2 FQNEAQ (reference sequence). The CDR3 is 14 residues long. CDR3 in DNA: TGTGCCAGCAGCTTACTGGGGCGTCAAGAGACCCAGTACTTC. Translated, it gives CASSLLGRQETQYF.